This TCR beta chain was sequenced in a study of blood T cells in healthy people across ages. Findings and caveats of the study: Roughly linear age-related decline in beta diversity appeared, significant by age approximately 40.

This clonotype was seen a handful of times. Its antigen is undetermined. Isolation recovered at least 7 million PBMCs from every sample. Sample-barcoded 5' priming and a J-beta primer mix drove a second PCR of roughly 6 to 12 cycles. The yield of each sample was at least 2.5 million CDR3-containing paired-end reads. TCRdb reprocessed the 5' RACE reads with MiXCR, giving one entry per CDR3 protein. The repertoire has some 1.1 million distinct CDR3 sequences, around two fifths of them found once; the top ten carry about an eighth. The CDR3 is made up of 14 amino acids. Trimming left V 7 bases short and J 0 bases short, with 9 bases between.

The sequencing sample was made of blood. The V gene is TRBV12-3 or TRBV12-4, the J gene TRBJ2-2; D is uncertain. The receptor was derived from a man aged 18 to 30 in good health. The CDR3 is CASNRAANTGELFF. The CDR3 DNA follows: TGTGCCAGCAATCGGGCGGCGAACACCGGGGAGCTGTTTTTT.